The 32 T cell receptor beta chains given below trace back to one sample, sequenced in a study of identical twins (dated by TCRdb to about 2016). The library was produced with 5' RACE. Sequencing instrument: Illumina HiSeq 2000. In TCRdb, the public reads were trimmed at Q25 with fastp and aligned with MiXCR, with productive beta chains retained. When rows share a CDR3 protein, they turn into one entry using the most common DNA and genes. The sample table records around 300,000 distinct CDR3 sequences; about 8.1% of these occur just once. Together, the top ten hold less than 2.5% of the sample. A further study also used this sample, focusing on yellow fever vaccine responses in identical twins.

The sequenced material came from memory (CD45RO+) T cells sorted from blood. The cell subset or site tag for this specimen amounts to: CD45RO+ enriched T cells. These receptors were obtained from a woman under 30 in good health.

This clonotype has only a few counts. The genes are TRBV5-1 and TRBJ2-6, with 9 bases identical to TRBD1. Germline trimming cut 4 bases from V and 0 bases from J; bases unmatched to any gene: 5. Germline CDR1 and CDR2: SGHRS and YFSETQ. This CDR3 region has 17 residues. The CDR3 region has the DNA TGCGCCAGCAGCACCGGGACAGGGCCCTCTGGGGCCAACGTCCTGACTTTC. Translating it yields CASSTGTGPSGANVLTF.

This clonotype has more than one count but fewer than ten. This chain connects TRBV5-6 to TRBJ2-3, with D perhaps TRBD1 or TRBD2 (5 bases each). The CDR3 sequence is 12 residues long. Looked up from germline, CDR1 is SGHDT and CDR2 is YYEEEE. Trimming took 4 bases from V and 6 from J, leaving 9 bases between them. The CDR3 is CASSLGVDTQYF. The CDR3 DNA reads as TGTGCCAGCAGCCTGGGGGTCGATACGCAGTATTTT. The full variable domain, in which reference TRBV5-6 and TRBJ2-3 provide the parts outside the CDR3, is DAGVTQSPTHLIKTRGQQVTLRCSPKSGHDTVSWYQQALGQGPQFIFQYYEEEERQRGNFPDRFSGHQFPNYSSELNVNALLLGDSALYLCASSLGVDTQYFGPGTRLTVL.

There are many counts of this clonotype. The chain joins TRBV5-1 to TRBJ1-2; D is uncertain. CDR3 length: 15 residues. Germline CDR1 and CDR2: SGHRS and YFSETQ. Trimming took off 4 bases at V and 4 bases at J, with 17 bases between the two ends. Here the CDR3 DNA reads TGCGCCAGCAGCAATTGGCCGCCAGGATCCTATGGCTACACCTTC. Translation gives CASSNWPPGSYGYTF.

This clonotype has ten or more counts. The chain joins TRBV5-1 to TRBJ1-2; tentatively, D is TRBD1 (5 bases). The CDR3 extends over 13 amino acids. Germline V gives CDR1 SGHRS, CDR2 YFSETQ. V lost 4 bases, J lost 4 bases, and 11 bases lay in between. CDR3: CASSPGHGYGYTF. The CDR3 nucleotides read TGCGCCAGCAGCCCAGGGCATGGCTATGGCTACACCTTC. Looking up the rest from reference TRBV5-1 and TRBJ1-2 gives the full variable domain: KAGVTQTPRYLIKTRGQQVTLSCSPISGHRSVSWYQQTPGQGLQFLFEYFSETQRNKGNFPGRFSGRQFSNSRSEMNVSTLELGDSALYLCASSPGHGYGYTFGSGTRLTVV.

This clonotype came up many times. The V gene is TRBV15, the J gene TRBJ1-2; D possibly corresponds to TRBD1 (5 bases). The CDR3 covers 15 residues. Germline V gene sequence: CDR1 LNHNV, CDR2 YYDKDF (reference sequence). Trimming pared 1 base from V and 4 bases from J, leaving 13 bases between. The CDR3 reads CATSRAGRGVYGYTF. CDR3 in DNA: TGTGCCACCAGCAGAGCCGGTCGAGGGGTCTATGGCTACACCTTC.

This clonotype was picked up many times. The genes are TRBV4-1 and TRBJ1-5; no reliable D call. CDR1 MGHRA and CDR2 YSYEKL come from the germline V gene. The CDR3 is 17 amino acids. Trimming pared 3 bases from V and 2 bases from J, leaving 17 bases between. CDR3 nucleotides: TGCGCCAGCAGCCATCCAATCGATCTTGGGGGCAATCAGCCCCAGCATTTT. Its protein is CASSHPIDLGGNQPQHF.

This clonotype has only a few counts. A much larger clone differs from this one at a single base, so this may be a read error. The rearrangement links TRBV24-1 to TRBJ2-3, with TRBD1 matching over 11 bases. CDR3 size: 15 residues. Per the germline V gene, CDR1 is KGHDR and CDR2 is SFDVKD. The CDR3 nucleotides read TGTGCCACCAGTGTTTTGGGACAGGGGGCAGATACGCAGTATTTT. Translated: CATSVLGQGADTQYF.

This clonotype was seen a handful of times. The V call is TRBV18, the J call TRBJ1-1; D is unclear. The CDR3 runs 14 residues. Germline CDR1 KGHSH, CDR2 LQKENI. V gave up 6 bases and J gave up 4 bases, with 15 bases separating them. Here the CDR3 DNA reads TGTGCCAGCTCCGGCGGACCAGGCGGCACTGAAGCTTTCTTT. As protein: CASSGGPGGTEAFF.

This clonotype showed up just a few times. This chain's CDR3 is CASSGLTSGQETQYF. CDR3 DNA sequence: TGCGCCAGCAGCGGGCTGACTAGCGGCCAAGAGACCCAGTACTTC. The V gene is TRBV5-1, the J gene TRBJ2-5; 9 bases line up with TRBD2. Per germline, CDR1 SGHRS and CDR2 YFSETQ. The CDR3 sequence is 15 residues long. With 4 bases clipped from V and 1 base from J, the junction kept 5 bases outside the gene matches.

This clonotype was picked up many times. The CDR3 here is CASSLGRTSGGDTQYF. DNA of the CDR3: TGCGCCAGCAGCCTAGGACGGACTAGCGGGGGAGATACGCAGTATTTT. This chain links TRBV4-1 with TRBJ2-3; 13 nucleotides agree with TRBD2. The J segment lost 5 bases and the V segment lost 4 bases, leaving 6 bases of the junction unmatched. Germline V lookup: CDR1 MGHRA, CDR2 YSYEKL. CDR3 size: 16 residues.

The V gene is TRBV15, the J gene TRBJ2-1; 9 bases are shared with TRBD2. Trimming took 3 bases from V and 5 from J; bases not matched to a gene: 5. Germline V gene lookup returns CDR1 LNHNV and CDR2 YYDKDF (reference sequence). CDR3 length: 15 amino acids. CDR3 protein: CATSRGREGHNEQFF. CDR3 coding DNA: TGTGCCACCAGCAGGGGGCGGGAGGGGCACAATGAGCAGTTCTTC.

This clonotype is labeled medium-sized. The chain combines TRBV3-1 with TRBJ2-1; D may be TRBD2 (5 bases). In germline, CDR1 is LGHDT, CDR2 YNNKEL (reference sequence). CDR3 size: 12 residues. V was cut by 3 bases and J by 6 bases, with 6 bases left in between. CDR3 protein: CASSHGGNEQFF. CDR3 in DNA: TGTGCCAGCAGCCACGGAGGCAATGAGCAGTTCTTC.

V gene TRBV20-1 combines with J gene TRBJ2-1, with 7 bases identical to TRBD2. CDR3 length equals 14 residues. Germline-derived CDR1 and CDR2 are DFQATT and SNEGSKA (reference sequence). Trimming cost V 6 bases and J 0 bases; bases outside gene matches: 5. The CDR3 loop reads CSAKLADSYNEQFF. The CDR3, as DNA: TGCAGTGCGAAGCTAGCGGACTCCTACAATGAGCAGTTCTTC.

The chain uses TRBV7-2 and TRBJ2-1; perhaps TRBD2 as D (6 bases). V lost 5 bases to trimming and J lost 4 bases, with 12 bases between them. The CDR3 sequence is 14 residues long. Germline V gene sequence: CDR1 SGHTA, CDR2 FQGNSA. The CDR3 nucleotides are TGTGCCAGCAGCCGGGGACTGTCGTACAATGAGCAGTTCTTC. This translates into CASSRGLSYNEQFF.

This clonotype was observed many times. J is TRBJ2-7 and V is TRBV20-1; TRBD1 might be the D (6 bases). Germline CDR1 and CDR2: DFQATT and SNEGSKA (reference sequence). CDR3 size: 15 residues. V lost 3 bases, J lost 1 base, and 16 bases lay in between. CDR3 amino acids: CSARPLTGPSYEQYF. CDR3 DNA: TGCAGTGCTAGGCCTCTGACAGGTCCGTCCTACGAGCAGTACTTC.

This clonotype was found many times. This chain joins TRBV10-3 and TRBJ2-3; no reliable D call. V shed 3 bases and J shed 5 bases, with 15 bases lying between them. This CDR3 contains 15 residues. Germline V CDR1 and CDR2: ENHRY, SYGVKD. As DNA, the CDR3 is TGTGCCATCAGTGACCAGGACCCAACGGGAGATACGCAGTATTTT. Its translation: CAISDQDPTGDTQYF.

This chain uses TRBV6-1 with TRBJ2-7; D uncertain. The CDR3 loop spans 12 amino acids. Trimming took 9 bases from V and 3 from J, leaving 12 bases between them. CDR1 is MNHNS, CDR2 SASEGT, per germline. The CDR3 nucleotides read TGTGCCAGTAGAAGTGGGTTCTACGAGCAGTACTTC. This translates into CASRSGFYEQYF.

The chain couples TRBV2 to TRBJ1-5, with D possibly matching TRBD1 (6 bases). With 10 bases removed from V and 6 bases from J, the gap between germline ends came to 19 bases. The CDR3 consists of 14 residues. Germline V gene sequence: CDR1 SNHLY, CDR2 FYNNEI. The CDR3 here is CATRTEFAGQPQHF. The CDR3 DNA sequence: TGTGCCACCCGGACAGAGTTCGCGGGTCAGCCCCAGCATTTT.

In its sample, this clonotype was seen a few times. The chain couples TRBV6-1 to TRBJ2-3, with TRBD1 as a possible D gene (6 bases). The V end was cut by 6 bases, the J end by 1 base, with 11 bases between. CDR1 is MNHNS, CDR2 SASEGT, per germline. The CDR3 is 14 amino acids. The CDR3 is CASRQTGRTDTQYF. The CDR3, as DNA: TGTGCCAGCAGGCAGACAGGACGCACAGATACGCAGTATTTT.

This clonotype appeared once. The chain employs TRBV7-2 and TRBJ2-7; D call uncertain. Per the germline V gene, CDR1 is SGHTA and CDR2 is FQGNSA. V lost 2 bases to trimming and J lost 0 bases, with 8 bases between them. This CDR3 spans 14 amino acids. For the CDR3, the DNA is TGTGCCAGCAGCTTACCCGAGTCCTCCTACGAGCAGTACGTC. Translating it yields CASSLPESSYEQYV.

The rearrangement links TRBV28 to TRBJ2-5, with 10 bases matching TRBD2. The V gene end was trimmed by 3 bases and the J gene end by 9 bases; junction bases not matched to a gene: 10. This CDR3 contains 15 residues. Germline V lookup: CDR1 MDHEN, CDR2 SYDVKM. CDR3 sequence (DNA): TGTGCCAGCAGTTTCGGGTCTAGCGGGAGTAGGTCCCAGTACTTC. Amino acid sequence: CASSFGSSGSRSQYF.

This clonotype was counted many times. The chain joins TRBV18 to TRBJ2-4; no firm D call. Per germline, CDR1 KGHSH and CDR2 LQKENI. The CDR3 has 15 amino acids. With 3 bases removed from V and 0 bases from J, the gap between germline ends came to 9 bases. The CDR3 DNA reads as TGTGCCAGCTCACCTTACGAGTTAGCCAAAAACATTCAGTACTTC. Translated, it gives CASSPYELAKNIQYF.

A few counts support this clonotype. The chain carries TRBV3-1 and TRBJ2-1; TRBD2 is a possible D gene (5 bases). CDR3 length: 13 amino acids. With 0 bases removed from V and 8 bases from J, the gap between germline ends came to 8 bases. Germline values: CDR1 LGHDT, CDR2 YNNKEL (reference sequence). The CDR3 coding sequence is TGTGCCAGCAGCCAAGAAGGGAGATATGAGCAGTTCTTC. Protein sequence: CASSQEGRYEQFF.

This clonotype was observed many times. The chain is built from TRBV7-6 and TRBJ1-2, with D uncertain. The V and J ends lost 5 bases and 8 bases respectively, with 12 bases between them. Germline CDR1 SGHVS, CDR2 FNYEAQ. This CDR3 comprises 12 residues. The CDR3, as DNA: TGTGCCAGCAGCCCCAGTACTGGGGGCTACACCTTC. Translating it yields CASSPSTGGYTF.

This clonotype has only a few counts. A much larger clone lies a single base off, so this may be a read error. V usage is TRBV2 and J usage is TRBJ2-3; D gene uncertain. The CDR3 is 19 residues long. Germline loops: CDR1 SNHLY, CDR2 FYNNEI. The CDR3 coding sequence is TGTGCCATCAGTCTCCAGTCGAGCCTAACCCTCGCTAGCACAGATACGCAGTATTTT. This sequence encodes CAISLQSSLTLASTDTQYF.

This clonotype showed up just a few times. V is TRBV18 and J is TRBJ2-3; a possible D gene is TRBD1 (8 bases). Trimming took off 4 bases at V and 0 bases at J, with 14 bases between the two ends. Looked up from germline, CDR1 is KGHSH and CDR2 is LQKENI. The CDR3 spans 16 residues. The CDR3 spells CASSRGQGGSTDTQYF. As DNA, the CDR3 is TGTGCCAGCTCACGAGGACAGGGAGGGAGCACAGATACGCAGTATTTT.

V usage is TRBV18 and J usage is TRBJ2-7; a weak D match, TRBD1 (6 bases). Germline V CDR1 and CDR2: KGHSH, LQKENI. The CDR3 spans 14 residues. V was trimmed by 4 bases and J by 2 bases, leaving 12 bases between them. The CDR3 nucleotides read TGTGCCAGCTCACATCCAGGGGAAGCCTACGAGCAGTACTTC. Its translation is CASSHPGEAYEQYF.

V gene TRBV19 combines with J gene TRBJ1-5; D gene unclear. Germline CDR1 reads LNHDA; CDR2 reads SQIVND (reference sequence). Trimming left V 4 bases short and J 5 bases short, with 9 bases between. The CDR3 is 13 amino acids. For the CDR3, the DNA is TGTGCCAGTAGTACCGGACTTTATCAGCCCCAGCATTTT. Protein: CASSTGLYQPQHF. The variable domain in full, completed from reference TRBV19 and TRBJ1-5, reads DGGITQSPKYLFRKEGQNVTLSCEQNLNHDAMYWYRQDPGQGLRLIYYSQIVNDFQKGDIAEGYSVSREKKESFPLTVTSAQKNPTAFYLCASSTGLYQPQHFGDGTRLSIL.

This clonotype came up a few times. The CDR3 DNA follows: TGTGCCACCAGCCCCAGCAACGCGGGGGCGAGGGAGGGCTACACCTTC. Protein product: CATSPSNAGAREGYTF. The chain carries TRBV15 and TRBJ1-2; tentatively, D is TRBD1 (6 bases). The CDR3 runs to 16 residues. V lost 5 bases and J lost 8, with 24 bases in between. Germline V gene lookup returns CDR1 LNHNV and CDR2 YYDKDF (reference sequence).

The chain has TRBV7-6 and TRBJ1-1; tentatively, D is TRBD1 (5 bases). CDR1 is SGHVS, CDR2 FNYEAQ, per germline. Trimming took off 5 bases at V and 4 bases at J, with 17 bases between the two ends. CDR3 length equals 15 residues. The CDR3 is CASSSLTQAFTEAFF. The CDR3 coding sequence is TGTGCCAGCAGCAGCCTGACACAGGCGTTCACTGAAGCTTTCTTT. The full variable domain, completed using reference TRBV7-6 and TRBJ1-1, is GAGVSQSPRYKVTKRGQDVALRCDPISGHVSLYWYRQALGQGPEFLTYFNYEAQQDKSGLPNDRFSAERPEGSISTLTIQRTEQRDSAMYRCASSSLTQAFTEAFFGQGTRLTVV.

The CDR3 DNA is TGTGCCAGCAGTTGGGGTCTTGGGGTTCAGCCCCAGCATTTT. It encodes CASSWGLGVQPQHF. The V gene is TRBV6-5, the J gene TRBJ1-5; no firm D call. Per the germline V gene, CDR1 is MNHEY and CDR2 is SVGAGI. The CDR3 contains 14 residues. With 4 bases removed from V and 6 bases from J, the gap between germline ends came to 13 bases.

CDR3 coding DNA: TGCAGTGCTCCAGGACGGATCAATGAGCAGTTCTTC. It codes for CSAPGRINEQFF. This chain uses TRBV20-1 with TRBJ2-1; D remains ambiguous. Germline assignment: CDR1 DFQATT and CDR2 SNEGSKA (reference sequence). This CDR3 spans 12 amino acids. The V end lost 5 bases, the J end lost 6 bases, and 11 bases lay between the germline ends.